This T cell receptor beta chain was found in a study of shared clonotypes between healthy human individuals. Whole-study findings and limits: Rarefaction revealed incomplete sorted-subset sequencing despite large depth.

Using immunoSEQ multiplex PCR, the repertoire was profiled, and TCRdb retains in-frame clones only, with some absent. The sample has roughly 2,500,000 clones; over 85% are singletons. This CDR3 region has 15 residues. Trimming pared 4 bases from V and 2 bases from J, leaving 16 bases between. The germline CDR1 and CDR2 sequences are SGHDT and YYEEEE. Regarding this clone: Its antigen remains unknown.

CD4+ cells were split into CD45RA+ naive and CD45RA-negative memory subsets. The sequence was obtained from a man between 18 and 35 years old in good health. Some clones in this sample may be carry-over from other donors' samples. Material for sequencing was naive CD4+ T cells from PBMCs. Subset specified: CD45RA+ positively selected. The chain has TRBV5-6 and TRBJ2-7; weak D call: TRBD1 (5 bases). CDR3 residues: CASSPAPTETYEQYF. CDR3 coding DNA: TGTGCCAGCAGCCCAGCCCCGACAGAAACCTACGAGCAGTACTTC.